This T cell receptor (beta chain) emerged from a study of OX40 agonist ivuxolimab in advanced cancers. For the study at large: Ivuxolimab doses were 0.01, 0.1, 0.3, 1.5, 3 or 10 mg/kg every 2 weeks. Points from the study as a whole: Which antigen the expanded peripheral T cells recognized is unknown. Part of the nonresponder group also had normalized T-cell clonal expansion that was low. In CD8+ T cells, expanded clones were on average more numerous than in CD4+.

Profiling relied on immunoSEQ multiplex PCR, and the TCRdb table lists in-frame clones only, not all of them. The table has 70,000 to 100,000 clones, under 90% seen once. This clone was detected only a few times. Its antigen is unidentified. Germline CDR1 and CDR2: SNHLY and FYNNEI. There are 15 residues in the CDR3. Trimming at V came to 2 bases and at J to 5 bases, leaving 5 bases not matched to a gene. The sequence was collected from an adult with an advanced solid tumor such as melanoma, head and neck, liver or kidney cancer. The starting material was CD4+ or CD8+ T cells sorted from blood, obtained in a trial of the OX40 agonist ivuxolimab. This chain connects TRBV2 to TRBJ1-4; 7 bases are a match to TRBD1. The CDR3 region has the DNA TGTGCCAGCAGTGAAAGTGGACAGGAAAATGAAAAACTGTTTTTT. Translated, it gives CASSESGQENEKLFF.